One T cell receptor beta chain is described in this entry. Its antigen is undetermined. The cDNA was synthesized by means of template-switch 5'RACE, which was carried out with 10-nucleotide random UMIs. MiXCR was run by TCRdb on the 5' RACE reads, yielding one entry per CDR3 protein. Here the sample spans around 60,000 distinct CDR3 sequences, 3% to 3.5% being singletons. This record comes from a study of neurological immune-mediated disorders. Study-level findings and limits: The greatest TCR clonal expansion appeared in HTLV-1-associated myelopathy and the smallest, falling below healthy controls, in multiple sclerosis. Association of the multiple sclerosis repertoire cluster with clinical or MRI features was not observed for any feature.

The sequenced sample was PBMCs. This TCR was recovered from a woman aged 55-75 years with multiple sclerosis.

The CDR3 protein is CSASWTTGELFF. In DNA, the CDR3 is TGCAGTGCTAGTTGGACCACCGGGGAGCTGTTTTTT. The chain combines TRBV20-1 with TRBJ2-2; D gene unclear. Germline V gene sequence: CDR1 DFQATT, CDR2 SNEGSKA (reference sequence). CDR3 length: 12 amino acids. The germline V and J ends were trimmed by 3 bases and 4 bases, with 6 bases remaining between them.